These 15 T cell receptor beta chains share one sample of origin, sequenced in a study of blood T cells in healthy people across ages. A second about 7 to 12 cycle PCR used barcoded and J-beta primers. TCRdb redid the calling of the 5' RACE reads with MiXCR, one entry per CDR3 protein. The table records 650,000 to 1,000,000 distinct CDR3 sequences, 35% to 40% of them present only once. Sequencing input: blood. The receptors were sampled from a young man in good health.

Note on this clonotype: A much larger clone lies one base from this, so it may be a read error. The V gene is TRBV29-1, the J gene TRBJ2-5, with 12 bases identical to TRBD1. The V segment lost 6 bases and the J segment 3 bases; nucleotides outside the gene matches: 5. This CDR3 is 14 amino acids long. CDR1 is SQVTM and CDR2 is ANQGSEA in the germline V gene. In nucleotides, the CDR3 is TGCAGCGTCAAAGGGACAGGGGGCGAAGAGACCCAGTACTTC. Protein: CSVKGTGGEETQYF.

The chain carries TRBV28 and TRBJ2-7; D could derive from TRBD1 or TRBD2 (5 bases each). Trimming took off 4 bases at V and 1 base at J, with 14 bases between the two ends. Germline CDR1 is MDHEN and CDR2 is SYDVKM. This CDR3 is 15 amino acids long. CDR3 bases: TGTGCCAGCAGTTCCCCGGGACGGGGATCCTACGAGCAGTACTTC. The encoded protein is CASSSPGRGSYEQYF.

There are a few counts of this clonotype. This chain joins TRBV6-6 and TRBJ1-2, with a tentative D call TRBD1 (5 bases). Germline-derived CDR1 and CDR2 are MNHNY and SVGAGI (reference sequence). Trimming took 2 bases from V and 6 from J, leaving 13 bases between them. This CDR3 is 14 amino acids long. This chain's CDR3 is CASSYGGELDGYTF. Here the CDR3 DNA reads TGTGCCAGCAGTTACGGGGGGGAGCTTGATGGCTACACCTTC.

This clonotype was observed at least ten times. The genes are TRBV6-6 and TRBJ2-1; D is undetermined. The ends were cut back, 0 bases at V and 2 bases at J, with 8 bases in the middle. CDR3 length equals 15 residues. Germline assignment: CDR1 MNHNY and CDR2 SVGAGI (reference sequence). CDR3 DNA: TGTGCCAGCAGTTACTCACTCGGCGCCTACAATGAGCAGTTCTTC. Translation: CASSYSLGAYNEQFF.

The chain has TRBV7-2 and TRBJ2-1; 10 nucleotides match TRBD2. The CDR3 length is 15 residues. Germline values: CDR1 SGHTA, CDR2 FQGNSA. After removal of 5 bases from V and 10 bases from J, the junction contained 11 bases not matched to a gene. The CDR3 loop is CASSPGLAGVGEQFF. In DNA, the CDR3 is TGTGCCAGCAGCCCCGGGCTAGCGGGAGTCGGGGAGCAGTTCTTC.

V gene TRBV10-3 combines with J gene TRBJ2-1, with D unclear. The CDR3 loop spans 12 amino acids. Germline CDR1 ENHRY, CDR2 SYGVKD. V was clipped by 11 bases and J by 7 bases, with 15 bases between them. For the CDR3, the DNA is TGTGCCCTCTCCCCCTCGGGTAATGAGCAGTTCTTC. Protein sequence: CALSPSGNEQFF.

The V gene is TRBV19, the J gene TRBJ2-5; the match to TRBD2 covers 7 bases. Looked up from germline, CDR1 is LNHDA and CDR2 is SQIVND (reference sequence). The CDR3 extends over 16 amino acids. The ends lost 4 bases at V and 0 bases at J; junction bases unmatched: 8. The CDR3 sequence: CASSTRDYPYQETQYF. The CDR3 nucleotides read TGTGCCAGTAGTACCCGGGACTACCCGTACCAAGAGACCCAGTACTTC. The complete variable domain, with remaining parts taken from reference TRBV19 and TRBJ2-5, reads DGGITQSPKYLFRKEGQNVTLSCEQNLNHDAMYWYRQDPGQGLRLIYYSQIVNDFQKGDIAEGYSVSREKKESFPLTVTSAQKNPTAFYLCASSTRDYPYQETQYFGPGTRLLVL.

The V and J genes are TRBV15 and TRBJ1-1, with D uncertain. The V end was cut by 5 bases, the J end by 3 bases, with 19 bases between. This CDR3 spans 16 amino acids. Germline CDR1 is LNHNV and CDR2 is YYDKDF (reference sequence). CDR3 amino acids: CATSAYILREDTEAFF. The CDR3 DNA sequence: TGTGCCACCAGCGCCTACATCCTCCGGGAAGACACTGAAGCTTTCTTT.

CDR3 in amino acids: CASSHGSGQPQHF. Here the CDR3 DNA reads TGCGCCAGCAGCCATGGGTCGGGACAGCCCCAGCATTTT. The chain uses TRBV5-1 and TRBJ1-5; D is uncertain. The V end lost 4 bases, the J end lost 7 bases, and 12 bases lay between the germline ends. CDR3 length: 13 amino acids. Germline V gene sequence: CDR1 SGHRS, CDR2 YFSETQ.

This clonotype has ten or more counts. For the CDR3, the DNA is TGCAGTGCAGAAACAGGGTTTACCTATGGCTACACCTTC. The encoded protein is CSAETGFTYGYTF. The chain links TRBV20-1 to TRBJ1-2, with D possibly being TRBD1 (6 bases). The CDR3 loop spans 13 amino acids. CDR1 and CDR2 from the germline V gene are DFQATT and SNEGSKA (reference sequence). V was cut by 6 bases and J by 4 bases, with 15 bases left in between.

This clonotype was observed a few times. This chain connects TRBV27 to TRBJ2-7; no definite D call. V shed 2 bases and J shed 3 bases, with 11 bases lying between them. Germline lookup yields CDR1 MNHEY and CDR2 SMNVEV (reference sequence). This CDR3 is 14 amino acids long. CDR3 in DNA: TGTGCCAGCAGTTTAGTTGGCGCGATCTACGAGCAGTACTTC. Translated: CASSLVGAIYEQYF.

A remark on this clonotype: A much larger clone differs from this one at a single base, so this may be a read error. V and J are TRBV29-1 and TRBJ2-3; D is possibly TRBD2 (5 bases). The CDR3 covers 14 residues. The V gene's germline CDR1 is SQVTM and CDR2 ANQGSEA. The CDR3 spells CSVKDGESTDTQYF. As DNA, the CDR3 is TGCAGCGTTAAAGACGGGGAAAGCACAGATACGCAGTATTTT.

The chain employs TRBV10-3 and TRBJ1-5, with a weak D call TRBD1 (6 bases). This CDR3 is 14 amino acids long. Germline lookup yields CDR1 ENHRY and CDR2 SYGVKD. V was shortened by 6 bases and J by 0 bases, with 9 bases between the two germline ends. CDR3 DNA sequence: TGTGCCATCAGGGACAGCAATAGCAATCAGCCCCAGCATTTT. Translating it yields CAIRDSNSNQPQHF.

This clonotype has ten or more counts. The chain carries TRBV9 and TRBJ2-5; TRBD1 matches 8 bases. Germline-derived CDR1 and CDR2 are SGDLS and YYNGEE. The V gene end was trimmed by 5 bases and the J gene end by 0 bases; junction bases not matched to a gene: 9. CDR3 size: 16 residues. In DNA, the CDR3 is TGTGCCAGCAGTGCCGGGACAGGAGGTTACCAAGAGACCCAGTACTTC. Translating gives CASSAGTGGYQETQYF.

This clonotype was seen a handful of times. The chain employs TRBV7-2 and TRBJ2-1; D call uncertain. The germline V gene has CDR1 SGHTA and CDR2 FQGNSA. Trimming cost V 3 bases and J 8 bases, with 17 bases left between them. There are 15 residues in the CDR3. The DNA for the CDR3 is TGTGCCAGCAGCTTCCGAAGGCTGTCGGTGGATGAGCAGTTCTTC. Amino acids: CASSFRRLSVDEQFF.